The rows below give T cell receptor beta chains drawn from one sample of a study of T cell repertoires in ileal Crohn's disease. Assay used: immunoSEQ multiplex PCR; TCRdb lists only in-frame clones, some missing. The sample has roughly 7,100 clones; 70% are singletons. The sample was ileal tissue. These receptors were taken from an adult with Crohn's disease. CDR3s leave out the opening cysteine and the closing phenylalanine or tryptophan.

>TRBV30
AWSLAVTNNEQF
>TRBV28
ASSLVGAHDYT
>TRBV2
ASRDSTEAF
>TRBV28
ASSFSSYEQY
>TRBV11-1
ASSSGTGYYGYT
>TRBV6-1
ASSDAGEPGETQY
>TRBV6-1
ASSEGDSSYEQY
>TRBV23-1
ASGHRGRSTDTQY
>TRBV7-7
ASSPLLADPGGELF
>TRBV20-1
SAITGGRAF
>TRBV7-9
ASSLDRGLGYT
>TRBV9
ASSGTDQETQY
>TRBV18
ASSPDNSGNTIY
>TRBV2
ASSGSGGRTGELF
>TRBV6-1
ASSIGDTYEQY
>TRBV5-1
ASSLGQVYGYT
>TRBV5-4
ASSIGSGPGNTIY
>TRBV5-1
ASSLDGAPGNTIY
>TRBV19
ASSKLPGTNEKLF
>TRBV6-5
ASSQPDFGAF
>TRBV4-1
ASSQVRGGGFTGELF
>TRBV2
ASSQDRGRMDTQY
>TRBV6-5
ASVSPGQGYEQY
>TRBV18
ASSEGQGRSNYGYT
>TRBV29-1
SVQSSGGFDEQF
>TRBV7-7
ASSLGTSGPGELF
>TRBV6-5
ASSYSGQGGNEQY
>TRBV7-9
ASSPGLFSGNTIY
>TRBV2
ASEQADTQY
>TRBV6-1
ASGQGANYGYT
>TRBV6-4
ASRAQGNTEAF
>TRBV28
ASSITGTVTEAF
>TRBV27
ASSLSLASNEQF
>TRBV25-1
ASSPAGLGTEAF
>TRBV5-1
ASSSSGGNTDTQY
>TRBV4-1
ASSQDQGWYGYT
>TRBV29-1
SVTGGNEQF
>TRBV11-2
ASSLGQGDVNEKLF
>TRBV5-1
ASSLKGQGLTEAF
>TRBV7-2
ACRETGDTEAF
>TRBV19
ASSMGLAGGSTDTQY
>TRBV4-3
ASSQDRKSSGNTIY
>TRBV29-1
SVEGLSGVRTDTQY
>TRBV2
ASSDRTGASQPQH
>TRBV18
ASSPPGSGEKGNYGYT
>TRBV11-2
ASSLGQTLNSPLH
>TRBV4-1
ASSQEEGQPQH
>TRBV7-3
ASSLELGEQF
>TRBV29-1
SADLTGDSNYGYT
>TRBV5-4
ASSHRDTRSGNTIY
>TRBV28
ASRITGTVSGNTIY